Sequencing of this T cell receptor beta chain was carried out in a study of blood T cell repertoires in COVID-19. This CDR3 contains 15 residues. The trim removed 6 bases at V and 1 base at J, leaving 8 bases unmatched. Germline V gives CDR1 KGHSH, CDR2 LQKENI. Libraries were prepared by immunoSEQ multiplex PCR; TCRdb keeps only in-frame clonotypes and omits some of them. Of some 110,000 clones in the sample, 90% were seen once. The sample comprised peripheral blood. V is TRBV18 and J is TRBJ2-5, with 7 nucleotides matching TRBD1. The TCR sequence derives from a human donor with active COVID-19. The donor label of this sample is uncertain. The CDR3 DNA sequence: TGTGCCAGCTCCGTCCGGACAGGCTCCCAAGAGACCCAGTACTTC. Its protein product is CASSVRTGSQETQYF.